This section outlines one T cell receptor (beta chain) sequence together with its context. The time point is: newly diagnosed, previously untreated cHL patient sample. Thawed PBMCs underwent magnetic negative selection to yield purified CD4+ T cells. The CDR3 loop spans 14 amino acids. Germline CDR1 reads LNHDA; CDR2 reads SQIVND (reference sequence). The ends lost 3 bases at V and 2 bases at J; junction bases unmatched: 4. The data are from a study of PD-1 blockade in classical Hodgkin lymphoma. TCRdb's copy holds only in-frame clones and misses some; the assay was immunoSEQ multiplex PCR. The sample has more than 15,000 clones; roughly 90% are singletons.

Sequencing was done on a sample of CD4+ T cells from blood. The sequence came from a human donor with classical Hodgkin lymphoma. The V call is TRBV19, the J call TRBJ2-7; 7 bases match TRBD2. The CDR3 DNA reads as TGTGCCAGTAGTATGGGAGGGCACACCTACGAGCAGTACTTC. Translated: CASSMGGHTYEQYF.